The T cell receptor beta chain described here comes from a study of shared T cell receptors in the human thymus. With 10 bases removed from V and 3 bases from J, the gap between germline ends came to 13 bases. The CDR3 length is 13 residues. The germline V gene has CDR1 MDHEN and CDR2 SYDVKM. Here immunoSEQ multiplex PCR was the method, and the copy in TCRdb shows in-frame clones only, minus some. Of 450,000 to 650,000 clones in the sample, around 78% were seen once. The same data also went into a second study, on human thymus T cells.

The TCR comes from a boy under two years old with a congenital heart defect. The chain couples TRBV28 to TRBJ2-1, with D maybe TRBD2 (6 bases). The sample taken for sequencing was thymocytes. CDR3 nucleotide sequence: TGTGCCACCGGAGGGCCGTACTACAATGAGCAGTTCTTC. Protein sequence: CATGGPYYNEQFF.